This T cell receptor beta chain was retrieved from a study of cytomegalovirus exposure and HLA in healthy donors. Overall study context: The 90 to 150 validation repertoires, a later analysis reported, used the same platform as the approximately 670 repertoires from the first cohort.

The ends lost 4 bases at V and 7 bases at J; junction bases unmatched: 7. This CDR3 is built from 14 residues. CDR1 is SGHRS, CDR2 YFSETQ, per germline. The donors formed part of the approximately 130-subject validation cohort, distinct from the roughly 660-subject first cohort. On this clone itself: Its antigen is not identified.

Here immunoSEQ multiplex PCR was the method, and the copy in TCRdb shows in-frame clones only, minus some. Among 100,000 to 150,000 clones listed, about 91% were seen once. Broader study findings: According to a later analysis, TCR clusters from the first cohort tended to co-occur in the 100 to 150 validation repertoires. Associated with cytomegalovirus, according to the listing, were 150 to 200 TCR beta chains.

This chain connects TRBV5-1 to TRBJ1-2; 10 bases are shared with TRBD1. Sequences were obtained from PBMCs. This sequence was found in a woman aged 18-35 years in good health and CMV-seronegative. CDR3 coding DNA: TGCGCCAGCAGCGGGACAGGGGTCAGTTTTGGCTACACCTTC. Translation: CASSGTGVSFGYTF.